What follows describes a single T cell receptor (beta chain). This CDR3 is also generated by other DNA sequences in the sample. The data belong to a study of blood T cell repertoires in COVID-19. The wider study: The origin of the acute and convalescent COVID-19 samples was the United States, Italy and Spain. T cells, B-cell-depleted T cells, or PBMCs supplied cDNA or gDNA.

Authors' analysis steps: How many nucleated cells were present was estimated from reference gene primer amplification. Here immunoSEQ multiplex PCR was the method, and the copy in TCRdb shows in-frame clones only, minus some. Clonal size and the V and J genes are those of that table, whereas D and trimming came from the DNA. The repertoire includes 150,000 to 160,000 clones, 78% of them detected once, and around 1.5% sits in the top ten. Germline lookup yields CDR1 SEHNR and CDR2 FQNEAQ (reference sequence). The CDR3 is 14 residues long. The V end was cut by 4 bases, the J end by 5 bases, with 11 bases between.

Sequencing used peripheral blood. The gene calls are TRBV7-9 and TRBJ1-4; D ambiguous. This sequence was found in a man older than 75 with acute or convalescent COVID-19. CDR3 nucleotide sequence: TGTGCCAGCAGCTCCACCGGAGGGAATGAAAAACTGTTTTTT. Protein: CASSSTGGNEKLFF.